The entry that follows covers one TCR beta chain sequence. Original data processing: Quantification of nucleated cells was approximated via reference gene primer amplification. Profiled with immunoSEQ multiplex PCR; TCRdb holds only in-frame clones, not every one. V and J calls and clone size are those listed in that table; D and trimming were worked out from the DNA. The sample records about 160,000 clones, 60% to 85% being singletons. The sample belongs to a study of blood T cell repertoires in COVID-19. Study-level information: The United States, Italy and Spain provided the acute and convalescent COVID-19 samples. T cells, B-cell-depleted T cells, or PBMCs provided the cDNA or gDNA that served as material.

Trimming took 0 bases from V and 0 from J, leaving 4 bases between them. The CDR3 length is 14 residues. Germline CDR1 SGHNT, CDR2 YYREEE (reference sequence). This receptor was obtained from a man aged 55 to 69 with acute or convalescent COVID-19. The sequencing sample was made of peripheral blood. The J gene is TRBJ1-3, the V gene TRBV5-4, with no clear D. CDR3 region: CASSLGLSGNTIYF. The CDR3 DNA reads TGTGCCAGCAGCTTGGGACTCTCTGGAAACACCATATATTTT. The complete variable domain, with remaining parts taken from reference TRBV5-4 and TRBJ1-3, reads ETGVTQSPTHLIKTRGQQVTLRCSSQSGHNTVSWYQQALGQGPQFIFQYYREEENGRGNFPPRFSGLQFPNYSSELNVNALELDDSALYLCASSLGLSGNTIYFGEGSWLTVV.